This TCR beta chain was recorded in a study of Tregs in tolerant kidney transplant recipients. Germline V CDR1 and CDR2: SEHNR, FQNEAQ (reference sequence). J gave up 0 bases and V 5 bases, and 8 bases lay outside the gene matches. The CDR3 totals 16 residues. Measured with immunoSEQ multiplex PCR; TCRdb has only the in-frame clones, and not every one. This sample carries roughly 46,000 clones, more than 80% of them seen once, and the ten largest clones take 0.7%. The receptor comes from a human donor in good health. The sequenced sample was Tregs from blood. This chain connects TRBV7-9 to TRBJ2-7; 9 bases are a match to TRBD2. The CDR3 region has the DNA TGTGCCAGCAGCCTGAGGCGTAGCGGGAGCTCCTACGAGCAGTACTTC. Amino acid sequence: CASSLRRSGSSYEQYF. Complete variable domain (other parts from reference TRBV7-9 and TRBJ2-7): DTGVSQNPRHKITKRGQNVTFRCDPISEHNRLYWYRQTLGQGPEFLTYFQNEAQLEKSRLLSDRFSAERPKGSFSTLEIQRTEQGDSAMYLCASSLRRSGSSYEQYFGPGTRLTVT.